The present T cell receptor (beta chain) was sequenced within a study of PD-1 blockade in classical Hodgkin lymphoma. Across the whole study: Patients were dosed intravenously with nivolumab at 3 mg/kg every 2 weeks. Study-level results: For complete responders, baseline diversity was comparable to that of newly diagnosed patients.

TCRdb's copy holds only in-frame clones and misses some; the assay was immunoSEQ multiplex PCR. In the table there are some 100,000 clones, about 92% of which are singletons. Turning to this clone: The antigen is unknown.

The germline V gene has CDR1 MNHEY and CDR2 SVGAGI. The CDR3 is 15 amino acids. Trimming took 4 bases from V and 3 from J; bases not matched to a gene: 8. Time point: cycle 4 day 1 (C4D1), after about 6 weeks of nivolumab. Brentuximab vedotin exposure varied among the patients, all of whom had relapsed after autologous stem cell transplantation. This material consisted of peripheral blood mononuclear cells (PBMCs), taken before the fourth cycle of nivolumab. This rearrangement joins TRBV6-5 to TRBJ1-1; 7 bases fit TRBD1. The source of this sequence is a human donor with classical Hodgkin lymphoma. In DNA, the CDR3 is TGTGCCAGCAGTTCGGACGTTACAGGGGACACTGAAGCTTTCTTT. Translation: CASSSDVTGDTEAFF.